Below, 18 T cell receptor beta chains from the same sample are listed, as sequenced in a study of blood T cell repertoires in COVID-19 (dated by TCRdb to the early 2020s). The library was obtained by the immunoSEQ multiplex PCR assay. In TCRdb, the immuneACCESS table is reduced to in-frame sequences with V and J assigned. These tables do not hold every clone; where another copy was compared, an unresolved V gene accounts for under half, and the others remain unexplained. This sample is represented by about half a million clones; 88% of them were singletons. More than 7.5% of the sample goes to the ten largest clones. Input material: PBMCs or T cells enriched from blood (not recorded which). These receptors came from an older woman who had recovered from COVID-19.

This clone was observed a few times. The chain joins TRBV4-1 to TRBJ2-7; possibly TRBD2 for D (5 bases). V was shortened by 2 bases and J by 12 bases, with 14 bases between the two germline ends. The germline CDR1 and CDR2 sequences are MGHRA and YSYEKL. This CDR3 comprises 12 residues. The DNA of the CDR3 is TGCGCCAGCAGCCAACCCGAGGGAATTCGGTACTTC. This encodes CASSQPEGIRYF.

J is TRBJ2-2 and V is TRBV18, with TRBD1 matching 7 bases. Trimming took 8 bases from V and 6 from J; bases not matched to a gene: 12. This CDR3 has 15 residues. From germline, CDR1 is KGHSH and CDR2 LQKENI. This CDR3 is CASTTGLQMAGELFF. DNA of the CDR3: TGTGCCAGCACGACAGGGTTGCAAATGGCCGGGGAGCTGTTTTTT.

The chain recombines TRBV3-1 (or the pseudogene TRBV3-2) with TRBJ1-3, with D hard to call. From germline, CDR1 is LGHDT and CDR2 YNNKEL (reference sequence). The CDR3 extends over 14 amino acids. Trimming stripped 4 bases from V and 3 bases from J, with 10 bases between. CDR3 DNA sequence: TGTGCCAGCAGCCCCCTCCTCGGTGGAAACACCATATATTTT. Amino acids: CASSPLLGGNTIYF.

The rearrangement joins TRBV18 to TRBJ2-1; 10 positions agree with TRBD2. CDR1 and CDR2 from the germline V gene are KGHSH and LQKENI. V shed 6 bases, J shed 7 bases, and the junction held 9 bases outside the gene matches. The CDR3 has 15 amino acids. As DNA, the CDR3 is TGTGCCAGCTCGCCCACTAGCGGGGTTCGTAATGAGCAGTTCTTC. Translated: CASSPTSGVRNEQFF.

J is TRBJ2-3 and V is TRBV4-1, with 15 nucleotides matching TRBD2. The length of the CDR3 is 16 residues. With 1 base clipped from V and 6 bases from J, the junction kept 2 bases outside the gene matches. The germline gives CDR1 MGHRA, CDR2 YSYEKL. CDR3 sequence: CASSQAGTSGGDTQYF. The CDR3 nucleotides are TGCGCCAGCAGCCAAGCGGGGACTAGCGGGGGGGATACGCAGTATTTT.

The J gene is TRBJ2-1, the V gene TRBV5-1; 12 bases map to TRBD1. The CDR3 extends over 16 amino acids. Trimming removed 2 bases from V and 7 bases from J; junction bases left unmatched: 7. Germline values: CDR1 SGHRS, CDR2 YFSETQ. CDR3 in amino acids: CASSFDGTGGRNEQFF. The CDR3 nucleotides are TGCGCCAGCAGCTTCGACGGGACAGGGGGCAGGAATGAGCAGTTCTTC.

V is TRBV4-1 and J is TRBJ1-4; D may be TRBD1 (5 bases). Germline V gene lookup returns CDR1 MGHRA and CDR2 YSYEKL. With 1 base removed from V and 5 bases from J, the gap between germline ends came to 14 bases. The CDR3 runs to 16 residues. The CDR3 DNA follows: TGCGCCAGCAGCCAAGTCCAAGGGGCCTTAAATGAAAAACTGTTTTTT. Its translation: CASSQVQGALNEKLFF.

The rearrangement joins TRBV19 to TRBJ2-6; D is possibly TRBD1 (6 bases). This CDR3 contains 15 residues. V lost 3 bases and J 4 bases, leaving 10 bases between the germline ends. Germline CDR1 LNHDA, CDR2 SQIVND (reference sequence). In DNA, the CDR3 is TGTGCCAGTAGTATGCAGGGGCCGGGGGCCAACGTCCTGACTTTC. This codes for CASSMQGPGANVLTF.

This clone showed up many times. The CDR3 nucleotides are TGTGCCAGCAAGCCGACTAGCGGGGGGATAGAGACCCAGTACTTC. Protein: CASKPTSGGIETQYF. The rearrangement uses TRBV7-2 and TRBJ2-5, with TRBD2 identical over 13 bases. V shed 7 bases and J 4 bases; nucleotides not matched to a gene: 6. The CDR3 covers 15 residues. Germline assignment: CDR1 SGHTA and CDR2 FQGNSA.

The chain employs TRBV2 and TRBJ2-2; 8 bases are a match to TRBD1. The V gene's germline CDR1 is SNHLY and CDR2 FYNNEI. The trim removed 9 bases at V and 0 bases at J, leaving 6 bases unmatched. The CDR3 sequence is 15 residues long. DNA of the CDR3: TGTGCCAGGGGACAGGAGGTAGCGAACACCGGGGAGCTGTTTTTT. Translation gives CARGQEVANTGELFF.

The rearrangement joins TRBV9 to TRBJ1-2; the match to TRBD1 covers 10 bases. V dropped 3 bases and J dropped 3; count of bases not matched to a gene: 8. The length of the CDR3 is 16 residues. The germline CDR1 and CDR2 sequences are SGDLS and YYNGEE. The CDR3 DNA follows: TGTGCCAGCAGCGGGACAGGGGGTGTAGGATACTATGGCTACACCTTC. This encodes CASSGTGGVGYYGYTF.

This chain connects TRBV9 to TRBJ2-3; 11 nucleotides line up with TRBD2. The CDR3 is 15 amino acids. V shed 0 bases and J 6 bases; nucleotides not matched to a gene: 3. The germline gives CDR1 SGDLS, CDR2 YYNGEE. CDR3 residues: CASSVAGLAADTQYF. The CDR3 DNA follows: TGTGCCAGCAGCGTAGCGGGACTAGCGGCCGATACGCAGTATTTT.

The chain links TRBV5-1 to TRBJ2-5; weak D call: TRBD2 (6 bases). V was trimmed by 0 bases and J by 5 bases, leaving 11 bases between them. This CDR3 is 14 amino acids long. Germline values: CDR1 SGHRS, CDR2 YFSETQ. The CDR3 loop reads CASSLGRAGETQYF. In DNA form, the CDR3 reads TGCGCCAGCAGCTTGGGTAGGGCGGGGGAGACCCAGTACTTC.

The genes are TRBV24-1 and TRBJ1-1; D uncertain. The CDR3 spans 13 residues. The V end was cut by 5 bases, the J end by 4 bases, with 10 bases between. Germline lookup yields CDR1 KGHDR and CDR2 SFDVKD. CDR3 sequence: CATSGLTGTEAFF. CDR3 nucleotide sequence: TGTGCCACCAGTGGCCTGACGGGCACTGAAGCTTTCTTT.

The chain joins TRBV2 to TRBJ1-2, with a possible D match to TRBD1 (5 bases). The germline V and J ends were trimmed by 8 bases and 0 bases, with 13 bases remaining between them. Germline values: CDR1 SNHLY, CDR2 FYNNEI. The CDR3 has 14 amino acids. CDR3 amino acids: CASALRDPNYGYTF. The CDR3, as DNA: TGTGCCAGCGCCCTCAGGGATCCTAACTATGGCTACACCTTC. Variable domain in full (rest from reference TRBV2 and TRBJ1-2): EPEVTQTPSHQVTQMGQEVILRCVPISNHLYFYWYRQILGQKVEFLVSFYNNEISEKSEIFDDQFSVERPDGSNFTLKIRSTKLEDSAMYFCASALRDPNYGYTFGSGTRLTVV.

The CDR3 region is CASSAQGRWTDTQYF. The CDR3 DNA is TGTGCCAGCAGTGCACAGGGGCGGTGGACAGATACGCAGTATTTT. The genes are TRBV27 and TRBJ2-3; the match to TRBD1 covers 7 bases. V dropped 5 bases and J dropped 3; count of bases not matched to a gene: 8. This CDR3 has 15 residues. Germline lookup yields CDR1 MNHEY and CDR2 SMNVEV (reference sequence).

This clone came up a few times. Other DNA sequences in the sample encode the same CDR3. The chain joins TRBV18 to TRBJ2-5; 8 bases match TRBD2. The V gene's germline CDR1 is KGHSH and CDR2 LQKENI. The CDR3 extends over 15 amino acids. After removal of 1 base from V and 2 bases from J, the junction contained 3 bases not matched to a gene. The CDR3 loop is CASSPQAGGQETQYF. The CDR3 nucleotides are TGTGCCAGCTCACCACAGGCGGGGGGTCAAGAGACCCAGTACTTC.

The chain is built from TRBV11-2 and TRBJ1-6; the D is unclear. V was cut by 1 base and J by 12 bases, with 16 bases left in between. From germline, CDR1 is SGHAT and CDR2 FQNNGV. The CDR3 length is 15 residues. This CDR3 reads CASSLAVGSVLPLHF. For the CDR3, the DNA is TGTGCCAGCAGCTTAGCGGTGGGGAGTGTGCTACCCCTCCACTTT.